The 3 T cell receptor beta chains below were found in one sample sequenced in a study of cytomegalovirus exposure and HLA in healthy donors. Both 60 Vbeta primers and 13 Jbeta primers went into the PCR. Some clones are missing from TCRdb's copy, which holds only in-frame ones; the method was immunoSEQ multiplex PCR. Of 100,000 to 150,000 clones listed, about 73% were seen once; the top ten hold nearly 6%. The sequenced sample was PBMCs. Receptor source: a woman between 50 and 59 years old in good health and CMV-seropositive.

This rearrangement joins TRBV5-4 to TRBJ1-1, with 8 positions matching TRBD1. This CDR3 contains 13 residues. V was pared by 2 bases and J by 6 bases, with 3 bases of the junction left unmatched. The germline V gene encodes CDR1 SGHNT and CDR2 YYREEE (reference sequence). The CDR3 DNA sequence: TGTGCCAGCAGCTTTGACAGGGGCTCTGAAGCTTTCTTT. Protein: CASSFDRGSEAFF.

The chain is built from TRBV10-3 and TRBJ1-4, with TRBD1 as a possible D gene (6 bases). CDR3 size: 14 residues. V lost 11 bases and J 5 bases, leaving 18 bases between the germline ends. From germline, CDR1 is ENHRY and CDR2 SYGVKD. CDR3 sequence (DNA): TGTGCCGCTTCGGCAGGGGATAAAAATGAAAAACTGTTTTTT. Protein: CAASAGDKNEKLFF.

This chain uses TRBV5-6 with TRBJ1-2; tentative D call: TRBD1 (5 bases). Germline CDR1 reads SGHDT; CDR2 reads YYEEEE. The ends were cut back, 4 bases at V and 8 bases at J, with 21 bases in the middle. The length of the CDR3 is 15 residues. CDR3 DNA: TGTGCCAGCAGCCCTCGATCCGGGGGAGTGGGAGGCTACACCTTC. Translation gives CASSPRSGGVGGYTF.